A selection of T cell receptor beta chains follows, all from one sample in a study of T cells in Graves' hyperthyroidism and ophthalmopathy. MiXCR, applied by TCRdb to the multiplex PCR reads, yields one record per CDR3 protein. The repertoire has a few hundred thousand distinct CDR3 sequences, roughly 18% of them found once; the top ten carry 45% to 55%. Specimen: blood. The receptors were gathered from a woman between 45 and 65 years old with Graves' hyperthyroidism. The CDR3 runs from the conserved cysteine through the conserved F or W. The order of the fields is V gene, clone size, D gene, J gene, CDR3 protein, CDR3 DNA. The D gene is left open where the match is weak. The size entry is marked missing in some rows and otherwise reads once, few, many or a size class.

V gene: TRBV28
clone size: -
D gene: -
J gene: TRBJ2-7
CDR3 protein: CASSPRQSPPYEQYF
CDR3 DNA: TGTGCCAGCAGTCCCCGGCAGAGTCCGCCCTACGAGCAGTACTTC

V gene: TRBV6-1
clone size: few
D gene: TRBD1
J gene: TRBJ1-2
CDR3 protein: CASSSVDRGYYTF
CDR3 DNA: TGTGCCAGCAGTTCCGTGGACAGGGGGTACTACACCTTC

V gene: TRBV6-2/TRBV6-3
clone size: -
D gene: TRBD2
J gene: TRBJ2-1
CDR3 protein: CASSYSTSGGRLSEQFF
CDR3 DNA: TGTGCCAGCAGTTACTCGACCAGCGGGGGCAGACTCTCGGAGCAGTTCTTC

V gene: TRBV2
clone size: many
D gene: TRBD1
J gene: TRBJ2-3
CDR3 protein: CASSRDRGPGPDTQYF
CDR3 DNA: TGTGCCAGCAGCCGGGACAGGGGACCGGGTCCAGATACGCAGTATTTT

V gene: TRBV5-1
clone size: few
D gene: TRBD2
J gene: TRBJ2-5
CDR3 protein: CASSTSAGLQETQYF
CDR3 DNA: TGCGCCAGCAGCACCTCAGCGGGACTCCAAGAGACCCAGTACTTC

V gene: TRBV6-1
clone size: many
D gene: -
J gene: TRBJ1-2
CDR3 protein: CASRPPREGDGYTF
CDR3 DNA: TGTGCCAGCAGGCCCCCTCGGGAGGGAGATGGCTACACCTTC

V gene: TRBV27
clone size: few
D gene: TRBD2
J gene: TRBJ2-1
CDR3 protein: CASSLGGSGGQFF
CDR3 DNA: TGTGCCAGCAGTTTAGGGGGATCGGGGGGGCAGTTCTTC

V gene: TRBV20-1
clone size: few
D gene: -
J gene: TRBJ2-2
CDR3 protein: CSARPGERGTGELFF
CDR3 DNA: TGCAGTGCAAGGCCAGGGGAGCGGGGCACCGGGGAGCTGTTTTTT

V gene: TRBV5-1
clone size: few
D gene: TRBD2
J gene: TRBJ2-3
CDR3 protein: CASSFSGTSEDTQYF
CDR3 DNA: TGCGCCAGCAGCTTTTCCGGGACTAGCGAGGATACGCAGTATTTT

V gene: TRBV7-9
clone size: many
D gene: -
J gene: TRBJ2-5
CDR3 protein: CASSPGLWQGQETQYF
CDR3 DNA: TGTGCCAGCAGCCCGGGCCTATGGCAGGGACAAGAGACCCAGTACTTC

V gene: TRBV3-1
clone size: many
D gene: TRBD1
J gene: TRBJ1-1
CDR3 protein: CASSLDRGSEAFF
CDR3 DNA: TGTGCCAGCAGCCTGGACAGGGGCTCTGAAGCTTTCTTT